This T cell receptor beta chain was recorded in a study of blood T cell repertoires in COVID-19. Across the whole study: Sites in the United States, Italy and Spain provided acute and convalescent COVID-19 samples.

Looked up from germline, CDR1 is KGHSH and CDR2 is LQKENI. The CDR3 consists of 15 residues. Germline trimming cut 2 bases from V and 10 bases from J; bases unmatched to any gene: 11. Under the authors' procedure: Estimation of nucleated cell counts was performed using reference gene primer amplification. Repertoires were generated with immunoSEQ multiplex PCR, while TCRdb's copy carries only in-frame clones and drops some. V and J calls and clone size are copied from that table; D and trimming were computed from the DNA. The table shows more than 110,000 clones, with about three quarters occurring only once. Cohorts were determined from participant-reported clinical history. Resolution of symptoms, clearance, or two negative PCRs was present in recovered Cohort 3 donors.

The sequencing sample was made of PBMCs or T cells enriched from blood (not recorded which). The chain links TRBV18 to TRBJ2-1; 7 bases fit TRBD2. This TCR derives from a woman aged 45-65 years who had recovered from COVID-19. CDR3 sequence reads: CASSPTEVAGPEQFF. The DNA of the CDR3 is TGTGCCAGCTCACCAACGGAAGTAGCGGGCCCCGAGCAGTTCTTC.